This T cell receptor (beta chain) was obtained from a study of blood T cell repertoires in COVID-19. Study details: There were acute and convalescent COVID-19 samples, and they came from the United States, Italy and Spain. PBMCs, B-cell-depleted T cells, or T cells provided the cDNA or gDNA that made up the material.

Per the original data handling: Amplification of reference gene primers provided the estimated nucleated cell counts. Measured with immunoSEQ multiplex PCR; TCRdb has only the in-frame clones, and not every one. Clonal size and the V and J genes are those of that table, whereas D and trimming came from the DNA. There are about 69,000 clones in the sample; roughly 80% occur only once, and about 15% lies in the top ten. This CDR3 region has 13 residues. The V gene's germline CDR1 is KGHSH and CDR2 LQKENI. V dropped 0 bases and J dropped 2 bases, with 5 bases sitting between them. The sample taken for sequencing was peripheral blood. The chain has TRBV18 and TRBJ2-7; no reliable D call. This TCR came from a man aged 60-69 years with acute or convalescent COVID-19. This CDR3 is CASSPPQTYEQYF. DNA for the CDR3: TGTGCCAGCTCACCACCCCAAACCTACGAGCAGTACTTC.